These 2 T cell receptor beta chains were all obtained from the same sample, sequenced in a study of blood T cell repertoires in COVID-19. Sequencing used immunoSEQ multiplex PCR; TCRdb keeps in-frame clones, though not all of them. The table has a few hundred thousand clones, approximately 85% seen once. Sequencing used PBMCs or T cells enriched from blood (not recorded which). The receptor set was obtained from a man aged 30-40 years who had recovered from COVID-19.

This clone has a count of ten or more. The chain has TRBV6-5 and TRBJ2-2; TRBD2 aligns across 8 bases. The CDR3 consists of 15 residues. Germline V gene lookup returns CDR1 MNHEY and CDR2 SVGAGI. Unmatched junction bases numbered 10, after V lost 10 bases and J lost 3 bases. The DNA of the CDR3 is TGTGCCACCCCATCGGCGGGGGGAGACACCGGGGAGCTGTTTTTT. It yields the protein CATPSAGGDTGELFF.

A note on this clone: The sample holds other DNA sequences that translate to the same CDR3. CDR3 DNA: TGCGCCAGCAGCTCGGACAGGGGGACGGGTGGCTACACCTTC. As protein: CASSSDRGTGGYTF. This rearrangement joins TRBV5-1 to TRBJ1-2; 10 nucleotides align to TRBD1. This CDR3 has 14 amino acids. V gave up 3 bases and J gave up 7 bases; unmatched junction bases: 6. Germline V gene sequence: CDR1 SGHRS, CDR2 YFSETQ.